This T cell receptor beta chain was recovered during a study of T cell clonotyping in hematopoietic cell transplantation (dated by TCRdb to about 2021). As for the study more broadly: In the study, 150 or so blood samples were gathered from roughly 35 consecutive transplant recipients and their related donors. Recruitment of patients was conducted between 2015 and early 2017, and follow-up was continued until late 2020 or death. Beyond this particular receptor, the publication reports: Inverse Simpson Index values from donors and from recipients before transplant predicted broader TCR repertoire diversity after transplant. The sample size was limited, and because cells were not sorted, the contributions of CD4 and CD8 repertoires could not be separated. Just a small fraction of recipient repertoires overlapped with donor repertoires, and more than 95% appeared de novo at the given depth. After transplant, TCR diversity in recipients dropped, and pathologically expanded clonotypes climbed progressively between day 30 and day 180.

On this clone itself: The antigen it binds to is not known. Base qualities were left out, and no much larger clone turns up one base away.

The immunoSEQ assay, a bias-controlled multiplex PCR with V- and J-specific primers, was used to amplify TCR beta CDR3 regions from genomic DNA. A second PCR step added a proprietary barcode and Illumina adapter sequences to the CDR3 amplicons. An Illumina MiSeq instrument was used to sequence the CDR3 libraries. The original methods were these. Export and quality control were done with immunoSEQ Analyzer 3.0, while downstream analyses used R Bioconductor and Immunarch. Only productive rearrangements within the normalized downsampled data set were used in the calculation of repertoire metrics. In the normalized cohort, a clonotype counted as pathologically expanded if the clonotype was larger than 5 templates. The Inverse Simpson Index served as the measure of repertoire diversity. CMV-specificity analyses were carried out on the non-normalized data set to capture all clonotypes. The clones in this table, taken by TCRdb from immuneACCESS, are in-frame only. Not every clone is retained; where verified, under half of the shortfall comes from an unresolved V gene, and the cause of the rest is unknown. The DNA was the basis for D and trimming; V, J and clone size are from that table. The table for this sample lists some 11,000 clones; under 55% of them were counted only once. The ten most abundant clones make up approximately 9.9% of the sample.

The junction shows trimming of 6 bases on V and 3 bases on J, plus 13 bases between the germline ends. Per the germline V gene, ENHRY is the CDR1 and SYGVKD is the CDR2. The CDR3, from cysteine to phenylalanine, totals 14 residues. Just CDR3 DNA is preserved here, 42 bases in frame from base 1. Blood samples for TCR beta sequencing were provided by related transplant donors. Using Nuclei Lysis Solution, genomic DNA was extracted from unfractionated peripheral blood mononuclear cells that were either fresh or cryopreserved. This receptor was identified in a man aged 45-65 years in good health. Some clones in this sample may be carry-over from other donors' samples. Sequencing used peripheral blood mononuclear cells. The rearranged chain carries TRBV10-3 and TRBJ2-3; the D gene lacks a confident call. The DNA sequence is as follows: TGTGCCATCAGGATGACTCTAGAAACAGATACGCAGTATTTT. The encoded protein is CAIRMTLETDTQYF.